Detailed here is one T cell receptor beta chain. Its antigen is not known. Individual cDNA molecules carried attached unique molecular identifiers. TCRdb reprocessed the 5' RACE reads with MiXCR, giving one entry per CDR3 protein. Among about 79,000 distinct CDR3 sequences listed, around 13% were seen once. This CDR3 has 14 residues. Germline V CDR1 and CDR2: MDHEN, SYDVKM. Losses at the gene ends were 6 bases for V and 6 bases for J; bases not matched to a gene: 5. This sample was included in a study of early T cells in non-severe SARS-CoV-2 infection. Study-level information: Bulk RNA from unsorted whole blood was sequenced; chains were unpaired.

General study points: Sequences matched to VDJdb favored anti-spike CD8 responses, while private and CD4 specificities were missed.

This TCR came from an adult who was a healthcare worker with PCR-confirmed SARS-CoV-2 infection or an uninfected control (not recorded which). The V call is TRBV28, the J call TRBJ2-4, with TRBD2 matching 10 bases. The sample was whole blood. The CDR3 nucleotides are TGTGCCAGCAGCCAGCTAGCGGGAGTAAACATTCAGTACTTC. It is translated as CASSQLAGVNIQYF.